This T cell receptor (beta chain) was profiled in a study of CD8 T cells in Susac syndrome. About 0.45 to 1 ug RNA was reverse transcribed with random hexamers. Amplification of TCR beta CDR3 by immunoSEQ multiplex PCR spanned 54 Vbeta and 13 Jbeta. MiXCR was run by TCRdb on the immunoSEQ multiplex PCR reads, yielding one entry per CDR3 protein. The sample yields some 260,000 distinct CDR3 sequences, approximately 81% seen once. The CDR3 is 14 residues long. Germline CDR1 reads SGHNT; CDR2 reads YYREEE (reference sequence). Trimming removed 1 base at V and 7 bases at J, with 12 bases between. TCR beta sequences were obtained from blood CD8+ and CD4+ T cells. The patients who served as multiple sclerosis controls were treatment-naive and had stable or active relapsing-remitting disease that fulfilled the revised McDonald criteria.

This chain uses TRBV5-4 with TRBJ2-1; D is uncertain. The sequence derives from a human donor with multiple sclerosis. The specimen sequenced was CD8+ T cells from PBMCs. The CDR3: CASSLRLEGNEQFF. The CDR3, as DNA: TGTGCCAGCAGCTTGCGGCTAGAAGGGAATGAGCAGTTCTTC.